This TCR beta chain was documented in a study of blood T cell repertoires in COVID-19. On the study more broadly: COVID-19 samples, acute and convalescent, were from the United States, Italy and Spain. PBMCs, B-cell-depleted T cells, or T cells were the source of the cDNA or gDNA that made up the material.

The germline V gene encodes CDR1 SQVTM and CDR2 ANQGSEA. The CDR3 extends over 14 amino acids. The ends were cut back, 4 bases at V and 3 bases at J, with 13 bases in the middle. Sequenced by immunoSEQ multiplex PCR; TCRdb stores in-frame clones only, minus some. The sample has about 300,000 clones; around 92% are singletons. In Seattle, patients joined the study during active infection and were tracked longitudinally. The chain carries TRBV29-1 and TRBJ2-4, with D unclear. The sequencing sample was made of peripheral blood. The TCR sequence derives from a young woman with COVID-19, enrolled during active disease. The DNA of the CDR3 is TGCAGCGTTGTTTCGGCAAACTACAAAAACATTCAGTACTTC. Translated: CSVVSANYKNIQYF.